This TCR beta chain was captured by sequencing in a study of response to subunit inactivated influenza vaccine. Whole-study results and caveats: Each seasonal flu vaccination may recruit only limited new T cells, authors suggested.

The CDR3 covers 16 residues. CDR1 and CDR2 from the germline V gene are SGHTA and FQGNSA. The V and J ends lost 5 bases and 2 bases respectively, with 17 bases between them. TCRdb processed the RT-PCR reads anew with MiXCR; each CDR3 protein has one entry. The sample lists about 520,000 distinct CDR3 sequences; around 7.7% were seen once. This clonotype was found many times. The antigen is undetermined. The receptor's source is a man between 50 and 75 years old who received an inactivated influenza vaccine. V is TRBV7-2 and J is TRBJ2-3; D unclear. The sample was PBMCs from blood, taken around 25 months after vaccination. For the CDR3, the DNA is TGTGCCAGCAGCGACCTTGGTGTCAGAACCACAGATACGCAGTATTTT. Amino acid sequence: CASSDLGVRTTDTQYF.